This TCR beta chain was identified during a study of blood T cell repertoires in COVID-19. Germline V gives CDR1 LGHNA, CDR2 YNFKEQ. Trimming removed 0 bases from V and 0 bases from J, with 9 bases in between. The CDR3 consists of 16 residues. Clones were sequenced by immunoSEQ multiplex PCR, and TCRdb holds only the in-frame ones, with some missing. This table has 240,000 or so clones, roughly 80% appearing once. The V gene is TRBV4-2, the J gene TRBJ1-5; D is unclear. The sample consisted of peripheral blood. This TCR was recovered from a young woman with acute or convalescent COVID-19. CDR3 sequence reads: CASSQDPRNSNQPQHF. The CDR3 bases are TGTGCCAGCAGCCAAGATCCCAGAAATAGCAATCAGCCCCAGCATTTT.